The 25 T cell receptor beta chains reported below all come from one sample, sequenced in a study of blood T cell repertoires in COVID-19. Assay: immunoSEQ multiplex PCR; the TCRdb copy retains only in-frame clones and omits some. The sample has about 230,000 clones; about nine tenths are singletons. The sequenced sample consisted of PBMCs or T cells enriched from blood (not recorded which). Source of these receptors: a woman in her twenties or thirties with acute COVID-19.

The chain has TRBV12-3 or TRBV12-4 and TRBJ1-4; D not certain. Trimming left V 4 bases short and J 10 bases short, with 13 bases between. The length of the CDR3 is 13 residues. CDR3 sequence (DNA): TGTGCCAGCAGTTGGAGGGCTGAGGGAAAACTGTTTTTT. Its translation is CASSWRAEGKLFF.

The chain employs TRBV9 and TRBJ1-6; unclear D gene. This CDR3 is built from 13 residues. Germline CDR1 is SGDLS and CDR2 is YYNGEE. V lost 4 bases and J lost 7, with 9 bases in between. In DNA form, the CDR3 reads TGTGCCAGCAGCTCACGAGAAAATTCACCCCTCCACTTT. Translating it yields CASSSRENSPLHF.

This clone turned up a few times. V and J are TRBV30 and TRBJ1-2; tentatively, D is TRBD1 (5 bases). Trimming stripped 0 bases from V and 6 bases from J, with 8 bases between. CDR3 length equals 12 residues. Per germline, CDR1 GTSNPN and CDR2 SVGIG (reference sequence). The CDR3 sequence: CAWSVQAHGYTF. DNA for the CDR3: TGTGCCTGGAGTGTACAGGCCCATGGCTACACCTTC.

The chain carries TRBV5-1 and TRBJ1-1; D uncertain. Looked up from germline, CDR1 is SGHRS and CDR2 is YFSETQ. The CDR3 covers 13 residues. The V and J ends lost 4 bases and 7 bases respectively, with 14 bases between them. The CDR3 spells CASSDRGGDEAFF. CDR3 DNA sequence: TGCGCCAGCAGCGACCGAGGCGGGGATGAAGCTTTCTTT.

This sequence joins TRBV3-1 (or the pseudogene TRBV3-2) and TRBJ1-5; possible D gene TRBD1, 5 bases. The CDR3 spans 17 residues. V lost 0 bases to trimming and J lost 1 base, with 13 bases between them. The germline V gene encodes CDR1 LGHDT and CDR2 YNNKEL (reference sequence). CDR3 nucleotide sequence: TGTGCCAGCAGCCAAGAGCGCGGGGGAGTGAGCAATCAGCCCCAGCATTTT. Translation gives CASSQERGGVSNQPQHF.

This chain uses TRBV2 with TRBJ2-2; 8 bases align to TRBD1. Germline V gene sequence: CDR1 SNHLY, CDR2 FYNNEI. V shed 6 bases, J shed 2 bases, and the junction held 8 bases outside the gene matches. The CDR3 consists of 16 residues. CDR3 in DNA: TGTGCCAGCAGCCGCAGGGGGCTAGATAACACCGGGGAGCTGTTTTTT. Residues: CASSRRGLDNTGELFF.

The rearrangement joins TRBV5-6 to TRBJ2-7; 12 nucleotides line up with TRBD2. The CDR3 runs to 19 residues. Unmatched junction bases numbered 10, after V lost 0 bases and J lost 0 bases. Germline CDR1 reads SGHDT; CDR2 reads YYEEEE. The CDR3 spells CASSLGGGPTSGGSYEQYF. CDR3 nucleotides: TGTGCCAGCAGCTTGGGGGGGGGACCGACTAGCGGGGGCTCCTACGAGCAGTACTTC.

The J gene is TRBJ1-2, the V gene TRBV29-1; TRBD1 aligns across 9 bases. The junction had 14 bases not matched to a gene; V was cut back by 6 bases and J by 0 bases. Germline CDR1 and CDR2: SQVTM and ANQGSEA. The CDR3 runs 17 residues. CDR3 in DNA: TGCAGCGTCTACCGATGGGACAGGGAGGTTACTAACTATGGCTACACCTTC. This translates into CSVYRWDREVTNYGYTF.

This clone was detected once. This sequence joins TRBV6-6 and TRBJ2-3; TRBD2 might be the D (6 bases). The CDR3 runs 18 residues. V was trimmed by 5 bases and J by 1 base, leaving 22 bases between them. Germline-derived CDR1 and CDR2 are MNHNY and SVGAGI (reference sequence). Here the CDR3 reads CASSRPGLGLIGTDTQYF. The CDR3 nucleotides read TGTGCCAGCAGTCGACCGGGACTGGGTCTTATTGGCACAGATACGCAGTATTTT.

The chain uses TRBV19 and TRBJ2-7, with TRBD1 matching over 7 bases. V trimming: 7 bases; J trimming: 2 bases; junction bases outside the gene matches: 5. This CDR3 has 13 residues. Germline V gives CDR1 LNHDA, CDR2 SQIVND (reference sequence). CDR3 loop: CASNRQGAYEQYF. CDR3 nucleotides: TGTGCCAGTAATCGCCAGGGGGCCTACGAGCAGTACTTC.

This chain connects TRBV30 to TRBJ2-3, with D maybe TRBD2 (6 bases). Trimming stripped 3 bases from V and 7 bases from J, with 8 bases between. CDR1 is GTSNPN and CDR2 is SVGIG in the germline V gene (reference sequence). The CDR3 is made up of 11 amino acids. CDR3 DNA: TGTGCCTGGAGGCGGGAAAATACGCAGTATTTT. Amino acids: CAWRRENTQYF.

This chain joins TRBV29-1 and TRBJ2-3, with D uncertain. V was pared by 4 bases and J by 4 bases, with 3 bases between. Germline V gene sequence: CDR1 SQVTM, CDR2 ANQGSEA. This CDR3 region has 10 residues. In nucleotides, the CDR3 is TGCAGCGTTGTCGCAGATACGCAGTATTTT. It specifies CSVVADTQYF.

The V call is TRBV3-1 (or the pseudogene TRBV3-2), the J call TRBJ2-1; tentatively, D is TRBD2 (7 bases). CDR3 length equals 14 residues. Germline lookup yields CDR1 LGHDT and CDR2 YNNKEL (reference sequence). Trimming took 4 bases from V and 4 from J, leaving 11 bases between them. CDR3 sequence reads: CASSRGGAYNEQFF. As DNA, the CDR3 is TGTGCCAGCAGCCGGGGGGGGGCATACAATGAGCAGTTCTTC.

For the CDR3, the DNA is TGTGCCACCGGACAGAACACAGATACGCAGTATTTT. Protein product: CATGQNTDTQYF. The chain combines TRBV24-1 with TRBJ2-3; a possible D gene is TRBD1 (6 bases). The CDR3 length is 12 residues. Germline CDR1 and CDR2: KGHDR and SFDVKD. With 9 bases removed from V and 2 bases from J, the gap between germline ends came to 8 bases.

The chain uses TRBV18 and TRBJ2-2; a weak D match, TRBD2 (6 bases). The CDR3 is made up of 15 amino acids. CDR1 is KGHSH and CDR2 is LQKENI in the germline V gene. V was trimmed by 3 bases and J by 1 base, leaving 9 bases between them. As DNA, the CDR3 is TGTGCCAGCTCACCGGAGGGTCTGAACACCGGGGAGCTGTTTTTT. Translating gives CASSPEGLNTGELFF.

The rearrangement joins TRBV7-6 to TRBJ2-2, with D possibly matching TRBD1 (6 bases). The CDR3 consists of 18 residues. The V gene lost 4 bases and the J gene lost 0 bases, with 18 bases spanning the gap. Germline V gives CDR1 SGHVS, CDR2 FNYEAQ. CDR3 amino acids: CASSSVTQGKANTGELFF. As DNA, the CDR3 is TGTGCCAGCAGCTCGGTTACTCAGGGGAAAGCGAACACCGGGGAGCTGTTTTTT.

The V gene is TRBV15, the J gene TRBJ1-1, with D unclear. Germline V lookup: CDR1 LNHNV, CDR2 YYDKDF (reference sequence). Trimming took 5 bases from V and 8 from J, leaving 30 bases between them. The CDR3 spans 18 residues. In DNA form, the CDR3 reads TGTGCCACCAGCGAAGTGGGGAGGGCCAGTAACGCGCGCTCAGAAGCTTTCTTT. This codes for CATSEVGRASNARSEAFF.

The CDR3 DNA is TGTGCCAGCAGTCCATTCCGGGACATCCTTAACTATGGCTACACCTTC. Translation gives CASSPFRDILNYGYTF. The chain uses TRBV28 and TRBJ1-2; tentatively, D is TRBD1 (6 bases). Trimming stripped 5 bases from V and 1 base from J, with 17 bases between. The germline V gene encodes CDR1 MDHEN and CDR2 SYDVKM. This CDR3 spans 16 amino acids.

This clone showed up just a few times. This chain uses TRBV28 with TRBJ1-2; 8 positions match TRBD1. The CDR3 sequence is 15 residues long. Trimming at V came to 6 bases and at J to 4 bases, leaving 10 bases not matched to a gene. Germline V gene sequence: CDR1 MDHEN, CDR2 SYDVKM. The CDR3 coding sequence is TGTGCCAGCAGCGATGACAGGGGCCAGAGCTATGGCTACACCTTC. Protein sequence: CASSDDRGQSYGYTF.

V and J are TRBV4-1 and TRBJ1-3; 7 bases are shared with TRBD1. The J segment lost 8 bases and the V segment lost 2 bases, leaving 9 bases of the junction unmatched. The length of the CDR3 is 15 residues. The V gene's germline CDR1 is MGHRA and CDR2 YSYEKL. DNA for the CDR3: TGCGCCAGCAGCCAACTAGACAGGGAAGGGCACACCATATATTTT. Protein sequence: CASSQLDREGHTIYF.

The rearrangement joins TRBV5-1 to TRBJ1-2; tentative D call: TRBD1 (6 bases). This CDR3 has 14 amino acids. The germline V gene encodes CDR1 SGHRS and CDR2 YFSETQ. Trimming shortened V by 4 bases and J by 5 bases, and 15 bases separated the two germline ends. For the CDR3, the DNA is TGCGCCAGCAGCCTTGGAGGCCAGGGGTATGGCTACACCTTC. Its translation is CASSLGGQGYGYTF.

The DNA for the CDR3 is TGTGCCTGGAGTGAGGGAGGTGGGCATGGAGATACGCAGTATTTT. It yields the protein CAWSEGGGHGDTQYF. V gene TRBV30 combines with J gene TRBJ2-3, with D possibly matching TRBD2 (6 bases). This CDR3 region has 15 residues. Trimming removed 1 base from V and 5 bases from J, with 16 bases in between. From germline, CDR1 is GTSNPN and CDR2 SVGIG (reference sequence).

The chain's CDR3 is CASSQDPDLSSYNEQFF. The CDR3 DNA is TGTGCCAGCAGCCAAGATCCCGACTTGAGCTCCTACAATGAGCAGTTCTTC. The genes are TRBV3-1 (or the pseudogene TRBV3-2) and TRBJ2-1; no firm D call. V lost 0 bases and J lost 0, with 12 bases in between. This CDR3 has 17 amino acids. Germline V CDR1 and CDR2: LGHDT, YNNKEL (reference sequence).

The CDR3 DNA reads as TGTGCCAGCAGCAAAGCTCGGAGGGACACTGAAGCTTTCTTT. Translated: CASSKARRDTEAFF. V and J are TRBV21-1 and TRBJ1-1. TRBV21-1 is deemed a pseudogene. The CDR3 covers 14 residues.

The chain links TRBV3-1 (or the pseudogene TRBV3-2) to TRBJ2-5, with no clear D. Germline CDR1 is LGHDT and CDR2 is YNNKEL (reference sequence). This CDR3 region has 14 residues. V lost 3 bases and J lost 1, with 9 bases in between. CDR3 bases: TGTGCCAGCAGCCAGGTCAGGTCCCAAGAGACCCAGTACTTC. As protein: CASSQVRSQETQYF.